Following are 17 T cell receptor beta chains from one sample sequenced in a study of tumor-infiltrating lymphocytes in localized non-small cell lung cancer. The method was immunoSEQ multiplex PCR; TCRdb's version includes in-frame clones alone and lacks a portion of them. The sample records about 23,000 clones, less than 70% being singletons. Sequenced input: lung tumor tissue. These receptors all come from a human donor with non-small cell lung cancer.

This clone showed up just a few times. The rearrangement joins TRBV7-9 to TRBJ1-2; TRBD1 agrees at 9 bases. CDR3 length equals 13 residues. Germline trimming cut 5 bases from V and 6 bases from J; bases unmatched to any gene: 4. Germline V gives CDR1 SEHNR, CDR2 FQNEAQ (reference sequence). CDR3 loop: CASSRDRANGYTF. The CDR3 nucleotides read TGTGCCAGCAGCCGGGACAGGGCAAATGGCTACACCTTC.

CDR3 in amino acids: CASSSLLAGGPGAYNEQFF. CDR3 coding DNA: TGTGCCAGCAGCTCTCTACTAGCGGGAGGGCCAGGGGCCTACAATGAGCAGTTCTTC. The chain couples TRBV7-8 to TRBJ2-1; 13 nucleotides agree with TRBD2. V was clipped by 4 bases and J by 2 bases; unmatched bases: 11. The CDR3 has 19 residues. Per the germline V gene, CDR1 is SGHVS and CDR2 is FQNEAQ.

This clone was counted between two and nine times. The J gene is TRBJ2-3, the V gene TRBV2, with unresolved D. V was cut by 5 bases and J by 3 bases, with 6 bases left in between. Germline CDR1 reads SNHLY; CDR2 reads FYNNEI. This CDR3 is 12 amino acids long. CDR3 in DNA: TGTGCCAGCAGTTCCGGGACAGATACGCAGTATTTT. Its translation: CASSSGTDTQYF.

V usage is TRBV18 and J usage is TRBJ2-7, with D perhaps matching TRBD1 (6 bases). CDR1 KGHSH and CDR2 LQKENI come from the germline V gene. The V end lost 3 bases, the J end lost 5 bases, and 23 bases lay between the germline ends. This CDR3 spans 17 amino acids. CDR3 protein: CASSPQAPGHGSHEQYF. In nucleotides, the CDR3 is TGTGCCAGCTCACCCCAAGCCCCGGGACACGGATCACACGAGCAGTACTTC.

This clone was recorded a few times. This chain joins TRBV19 and TRBJ2-5; TRBD2 agrees at 9 bases. The V gene's germline CDR1 is LNHDA and CDR2 SQIVND (reference sequence). The CDR3 runs 14 residues. Losses at the gene ends were 1 base for V and 6 bases for J; bases not matched to a gene: 3. CDR3 residues: CASSIGSGSKTQYF. DNA of the CDR3: TGTGCCAGTAGTATAGGTAGCGGGAGTAAGACCCAGTACTTC.

V usage is TRBV29-1 and J usage is TRBJ2-5; D may correspond to TRBD1 or TRBD2 (6 bases each). The CDR3 spans 13 residues. Trimming left V 7 bases short and J 1 base short, with 13 bases between. CDR1 is SQVTM, CDR2 ANQGSEA, per germline. The CDR3 DNA reads TGCAGCGCCGAGGGGGGCGTCCAAGAGACCCAGTACTTC. Its translation is CSAEGGVQETQYF. Full variable domain (missing parts from reference TRBV29-1 and TRBJ2-5): SAVISQKPSRDICQRGTSLTIQCQVDSQVTMMFWYRQQPGQSLTLIATANQGSEATYESGFVIDKFPISRPNLTFSTLTVSNMSPEDSSIYLCSAEGGVQETQYFGPGTRLLVL.

The V gene is TRBV7-9, the J gene TRBJ1-1; possible D gene TRBD1, 5 bases. Germline CDR1 and CDR2: SEHNR and FQNEAQ (reference sequence). There are 14 residues in the CDR3. The V gene lost 4 bases and the J gene lost 1 base, with 10 bases spanning the gap. The CDR3 spells CASSYEGRNTEAFF. In nucleotides, the CDR3 is TGTGCCAGCAGCTATGAGGGGAGGAACACTGAAGCTTTCTTT. The full variable domain, its missing parts supplied by reference TRBV7-9 and TRBJ1-1, is DTGVSQNPRHKITKRGQNVTFRCDPISEHNRLYWYRQTLGQGPEFLTYFQNEAQLEKSRLLSDRFSAERPKGSFSTLEIQRTEQGDSAMYLCASSYEGRNTEAFFGQGTRLTVV.

This clone was recorded a few times. The chain combines TRBV7-9 with TRBJ1-1; perhaps TRBD1 as D (6 bases). Germline V gives CDR1 SEHNR, CDR2 FQNEAQ (reference sequence). V was cut by 4 bases and J by 3 bases, with 15 bases left in between. The CDR3 is made up of 15 amino acids. CDR3: CASSSDSDSHTEAFF. The DNA of the CDR3 is TGTGCCAGCAGCTCCGATTCGGACAGTCACACTGAAGCTTTCTTT.

The chain uses TRBV21-1 and TRBJ1-1. TRBV21-1 is shown as a pseudogene. The CDR3 length is 14 residues. The chain's CDR3 is CASSGRDTNTEAFF. The CDR3 DNA reads as TGTGCCAGCAGCGGGAGGGATACGAACACTGAAGCTTTCTTT.

The chain employs TRBV7-7 and TRBJ2-5; no reliable D call. This CDR3 has 13 residues. Germline loops: CDR1 SSHAT, CDR2 FNYEAQ (reference sequence). V lost 4 bases and J lost 4, with 10 bases in between. The CDR3: CASSSGHRETQYF. Written as DNA, the CDR3 is TGTGCCAGCAGCTCGGGTCACAGAGAGACCCAGTACTTC.

This clone has just a few counts. The chain carries TRBV29-1 and TRBJ1-1; D not certain. With 7 bases removed from V and 1 base from J, the gap between germline ends came to 13 bases. Germline V gene lookup returns CDR1 SQVTM and CDR2 ANQGSEA. This CDR3 comprises 13 residues. The CDR3 reads CSAGSAQNTEAFF. The CDR3 bases are TGCAGCGCCGGGTCGGCCCAGAACACTGAAGCTTTCTTT.

The CDR3 DNA follows: TGTGCCAGCAGCTTATTGGGCAATGAGCAGTTCTTC. This translates into CASSLLGNEQFF. This chain connects TRBV11-3 to TRBJ2-1; D is undetermined. V was shortened by 2 bases and J by 6 bases, with 5 bases between the two germline ends. CDR1 SGHNT and CDR2 YENEEA come from the germline V gene. The CDR3 has 12 residues.

The V gene is TRBV7-2, the J gene TRBJ2-2; D is perhaps TRBD2 (6 bases). The CDR3 has 16 amino acids. The V and J ends lost 6 bases and 4 bases respectively, with 18 bases between them. From germline, CDR1 is SGHTA and CDR2 FQGNSA. The CDR3: CASSSSAGISTGELFF. The CDR3 DNA reads TGTGCCAGCAGTTCATCAGCGGGTATCTCCACCGGGGAGCTGTTTTTT.

V usage is TRBV7-2 and J usage is TRBJ2-7, with 8 bases fitting TRBD2. The CDR3 sequence is 16 residues long. The germline gives CDR1 SGHTA, CDR2 FQGNSA. With 1 base clipped from V and 2 bases from J, the junction kept 7 bases outside the gene matches. The DNA for the CDR3 is TGTGCCAGCAGCTTAGGAGGCGGGAGGACTGCCTACGAGCAGTACTTC. Amino acids: CASSLGGGRTAYEQYF.

This chain connects TRBV2 to TRBJ2-5; D remains unclear. V was trimmed by 8 bases and J by 1 base, leaving 11 bases between them. Germline assignment: CDR1 SNHLY and CDR2 FYNNEI. CDR3 size: 13 residues. CDR3 region: CASQKDFQETQYF. The CDR3 DNA reads as TGTGCCAGCCAGAAAGACTTCCAAGAGACCCAGTACTTC.

Only one count was recorded for this clone. The V and J genes are TRBV6-5 and TRBJ2-7; the D gene is possibly TRBD1 (6 bases). V was pared by 4 bases and J by 5 bases, with 12 bases between. Germline CDR1 reads MNHEY; CDR2 reads SVGAGI. This CDR3 has 13 amino acids. Here the CDR3 reads CASSSKGHNEQYF. The CDR3 DNA sequence: TGTGCCAGCAGTTCCAAGGGACACAACGAGCAGTACTTC.

The chain combines TRBV2 with TRBJ1-1; a possible D gene is TRBD1 (5 bases). Trimming cost V 5 bases and J 5 bases, with 12 bases left between them. This CDR3 is 13 amino acids long. Germline-derived CDR1 and CDR2 are SNHLY and FYNNEI. The CDR3 bases are TGTGCCAGCAGTTTCCGGGGCGGAACTGAAGCTTTCTTT. This encodes CASSFRGGTEAFF.